This passage covers 21 T cell receptor beta chains from one sample sequenced in a study of spatial heterogeneity in lung cancer. Study findings and constraints: Mutation tallies in tumors tracked expanded intratumoral alpha and beta TCR counts.

TCRdb ran MiXCR on the 5' RACE reads and lists one entry per CDR3 protein. The repertoire holds about 24,000 distinct CDR3 sequences, with approximately 9.5% as singletons. Time point of the sample: sample taken at primary tumor resection. No antigens are known for them. Sequenced here: lung tumor tissue, sampled at surgery. These receptor sequences come from a male donor with early-stage non-small cell lung cancer.

The sample holds many counts of this clonotype. The chain recombines TRBV5-1 with TRBJ2-5; 10 bases align to TRBD2. This CDR3 is 18 amino acids long. The ends lost 3 bases at V and 2 bases at J; junction bases unmatched: 13. The germline gives CDR1 SGHRS, CDR2 YFSETQ. The CDR3 coding sequence is TGCGCCAGCAGCTCCGGGACGGCCGGGACTAGCGTACAAGAGACCCAGTACTTC. This translates into CASSSGTAGTSVQETQYF.

This clonotype has just a few counts. The chain is built from TRBV19 and TRBJ2-5; 12 nucleotides match TRBD2. There are 15 residues in the CDR3. Germline CDR1 reads LNHDA; CDR2 reads SQIVND (reference sequence). V lost 5 bases to trimming and J lost 5 bases; unmatched junction nucleotides: 6. In nucleotides, the CDR3 is TGTGCCAGTAGTCCCGGACTAGCGGGACGGGAGACCCAGTACTTC. The encoded protein is CASSPGLAGRETQYF.

Many counts were recorded for this clonotype. V gene TRBV7-2 combines with J gene TRBJ2-3; TRBD2 might be the D (6 bases). V was pared by 3 bases and J by 2 bases, with 12 bases between. Germline V CDR1 and CDR2: SGHTA, FQGNSA. This CDR3 has 15 residues. The CDR3 region has the DNA TGTGCCAGCAGCTTCCTAGCGACCGTCACAGATACGCAGTATTTT. It is translated as CASSFLATVTDTQYF.

The chain combines TRBV2 with TRBJ2-7; D remains unclear. V lost 2 bases and J lost 3, with 2 bases in between. This CDR3 comprises 11 residues. Germline CDR1 and CDR2: SNHLY and FYNNEI. The CDR3 sequence: CASSENYEQYF. CDR3 DNA: TGTGCCAGCAGTGAAAACTACGAGCAGTACTTC.

This clonotype was found a few times. This chain links TRBV28 with TRBJ2-7; TRBD2 matches at 8 bases. V was clipped by 5 bases and J by 7 bases; unmatched bases: 7. Per the germline V gene, CDR1 is MDHEN and CDR2 is SYDVKM. CDR3 length: 13 residues. In DNA, the CDR3 is TGTGCCAGCAGTCGGGGGGGAACAGGGGAGCAGTACTTC. Residues: CASSRGGTGEQYF.

This clonotype was observed at least ten times. The chain couples TRBV28 to TRBJ2-7; tentative D call: TRBD1 (6 bases). Between the trimmed V and J ends, which lost 6 bases and 4 bases, there was a span of 10 bases. CDR1 and CDR2 (germline): MDHEN, SYDVKM. CDR3 length: 12 amino acids. The CDR3 coding sequence is TGTGCCAGCAGCCAACAGGGTTACGAGCAGTACTTC. Translated: CASSQQGYEQYF.

The chain recombines TRBV5-6 with TRBJ2-3; no reliable D call. Trimming cost V 4 bases and J 6 bases, with 12 bases left between them. The CDR3 consists of 13 residues. Germline V CDR1 and CDR2: SGHDT, YYEEEE. The CDR3, as DNA: TGTGCCAGCAGCCCCAACATTATGGATACGCAGTATTTT. This sequence encodes CASSPNIMDTQYF. The whole variable domain, remainder taken from reference TRBV5-6 and TRBJ2-3, is DAGVTQSPTHLIKTRGQQVTLRCSPKSGHDTVSWYQQALGQGPQFIFQYYEEEERQRGNFPDRFSGHQFPNYSSELNVNALLLGDSALYLCASSPNIMDTQYFGPGTRLTVL.

The table lists this clonotype with many counts. The V and J genes are TRBV20-1 and TRBJ2-5, with TRBD1 matching over 9 bases. V lost 3 bases, J lost 4 bases, and 6 bases stayed unmatched. This CDR3 region has 14 residues. Germline V gene data show CDR1 as DFQATT and CDR2 as SNEGSKA (reference sequence). CDR3 nucleotide sequence: TGCAGTGCTAGGCGGGACAGGGTAGGAGAGACCCAGTACTTC. Translation gives CSARRDRVGETQYF.

In its sample, this clonotype was seen many times. J is TRBJ2-2 and V is TRBV7-9, with D uncertain. CDR1 is SEHNR and CDR2 is FQNEAQ in the germline V gene (reference sequence). This CDR3 comprises 12 residues. V lost 5 bases to trimming and J lost 6 bases, with 7 bases between them. CDR3: CASSAPSGELFF. In DNA, the CDR3 is TGTGCCAGCAGCGCCCCGTCCGGGGAGCTGTTTTTT.

In this sample, this clonotype turned up many times. The chain is built from TRBV11-2 and TRBJ2-5; D may be TRBD2 (6 bases). Germline V lookup: CDR1 SGHAT, CDR2 FQNNGV. Trimming left V 5 bases short and J 4 bases short, with 14 bases between. This CDR3 region has 14 residues. The CDR3 region has the DNA TGTGCCAGCAGCCCAGGGACCGGGGGAGAGACCCAGTACTTC. It is translated as CASSPGTGGETQYF.

This clonotype was seen ten or more times. The rearrangement links TRBV18 to TRBJ1-1, with no clear D. There are 13 residues in the CDR3. Germline CDR1 and CDR2: KGHSH and LQKENI. The germline V and J ends were trimmed by 8 bases and 0 bases, with 10 bases remaining between them. In DNA form, the CDR3 reads TGTGCCAGCCGGTCCGCCCTGAACACTGAAGCTTTCTTT. It is translated as CASRSALNTEAFF.

This clonotype was recorded at least ten times. The chain has TRBV7-2 and TRBJ2-5; D remains ambiguous. V was trimmed by 1 base and J by 7 bases, leaving 10 bases between them. The germline CDR1 and CDR2 sequences are SGHTA and FQGNSA. The CDR3 is 13 amino acids. CDR3 DNA sequence: TGTGCCAGCAGCTTAGGTAGCAAGAGGACCCAGTACTTC. The encoded protein is CASSLGSKRTQYF.

This clonotype was seen ten or more times. CDR3 nucleotide sequence: TGTGCCAGCAGTTTATGGGGGGCCAAAAACATTCAGTACTTC. Residues: CASSLWGAKNIQYF. J is TRBJ2-4 and V is TRBV28; D not resolved. Germline lookup yields CDR1 MDHEN and CDR2 SYDVKM. CDR3 length: 14 amino acids. V lost 0 bases and J 1 base, leaving 4 bases between the germline ends.

This clonotype appeared a few times. V and J are TRBV7-8 and TRBJ2-2; the D is unclear. The V gene's germline CDR1 is SGHVS and CDR2 FQNEAQ. V lost 0 bases, J lost 7 bases, and 6 bases lay in between. The CDR3 consists of 13 residues. Written as DNA, the CDR3 is TGTGCCAGCAGCTTAGCCTACGACGGGGAGCTGTTTTTT. Amino acids: CASSLAYDGELFF. The variable domain in full, completed from reference TRBV7-8 and TRBJ2-2, reads GAGVSQSPRYKVAKRGQDVALRCDPISGHVSLFWYQQALGQGPEFLTYFQNEAQLDKSGLPSDRFFAERPEGSVSTLKIQRTQQEDSAVYLCASSLAYDGELFFGEGSRLTVL.

As to this clonotype: One base away lies a much larger clone, so this may be a sequencing read error. The genes are TRBV3-1 and TRBJ1-6, with 8 bases aligning to TRBD1. V trimming: 4 bases; J trimming: 10 bases; junction bases outside the gene matches: 15. The CDR3 has 17 residues. Germline V lookup: CDR1 LGHDT, CDR2 YNNKEL (reference sequence). The CDR3 DNA reads TGTGCCAGCAGCCCCACGCCGGAGGACAGGGATCGCTCACCCCTCCACTTT. Amino acid sequence: CASSPTPEDRDRSPLHF.

This sequence joins TRBV27 and TRBJ2-1, with 9 nucleotides matching TRBD1. Germline CDR1 MNHEY, CDR2 SMNVEV (reference sequence). There are 14 residues in the CDR3. V shed 9 bases, J shed 4 bases, and the junction held 7 bases outside the gene matches. This CDR3 is CASNGQGQYNEQFF. DNA for the CDR3: TGTGCCAGTAATGGACAGGGGCAATACAATGAGCAGTTCTTC.

The CDR3, as DNA: TGTGCCAGCAGTTACCACCGTCCGGGACAGGGGCAGAAAGGCTACACCTTC. This encodes CASSYHRPGQGQKGYTF. The chain joins TRBV6-5 to TRBJ1-2; TRBD1 matches at 10 bases. The germline CDR1 and CDR2 sequences are MNHEY and SVGAGI. Losses at the gene ends were 2 bases for V and 8 bases for J; bases not matched to a gene: 14. The CDR3 runs 17 residues.

The chain joins TRBV11-2 to TRBJ2-7; D call uncertain. Trimming pared 5 bases from V and 1 base from J, leaving 15 bases between. The CDR3 contains 15 residues. Germline assignment: CDR1 SGHAT and CDR2 FQNNGV. This CDR3 reads CASSTTISPSYEQYF. The DNA of the CDR3 is TGTGCCAGCAGCACAACTATTAGTCCGTCCTACGAGCAGTACTTC.

This clonotype showed up many times. The V gene is TRBV4-3, the J gene TRBJ1-4; no clear D gene. CDR1 is LGHNA, CDR2 YSLEER, per germline. This CDR3 region has 14 residues. Trimming shortened V by 0 bases and J by 8 bases, and 10 bases separated the two germline ends. The CDR3 loop reads CASSQDYVEEKLFF. DNA for the CDR3: TGCGCCAGCAGCCAAGATTACGTGGAGGAAAAACTGTTTTTT.

This clonotype is judged medium-sized. The rearrangement uses TRBV27 and TRBJ2-2; TRBD1 or TRBD2 may be the D gene (6 bases each). The CDR3 contains 13 residues. Germline lookup yields CDR1 MNHEY and CDR2 SMNVEV (reference sequence). V lost 10 bases and J 0 bases, leaving 9 bases between the germline ends. CDR3 amino acids: CATGGTNTGELFF. The CDR3 bases are TGTGCCACCGGGGGCACGAACACCGGGGAGCTGTTTTTT.

This chain links TRBV6-5 with TRBJ1-1, with D possibly matching TRBD1 (5 bases). This CDR3 region has 13 residues. V lost 4 bases to trimming and J lost 5 bases, with 11 bases between them. Germline V CDR1 and CDR2: MNHEY, SVGAGI. The DNA of the CDR3 is TGTGCCAGCAGTTTGGTGGGGCAAACTGAAGCTTTCTTT. This gives the protein CASSLVGQTEAFF.